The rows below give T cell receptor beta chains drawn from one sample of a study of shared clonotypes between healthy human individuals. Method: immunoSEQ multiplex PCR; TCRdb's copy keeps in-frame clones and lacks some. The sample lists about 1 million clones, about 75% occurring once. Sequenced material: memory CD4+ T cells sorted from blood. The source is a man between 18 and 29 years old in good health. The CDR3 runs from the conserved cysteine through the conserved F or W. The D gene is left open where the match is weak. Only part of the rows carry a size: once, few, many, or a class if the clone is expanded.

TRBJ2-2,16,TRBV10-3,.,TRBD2,CAIRRTSGRARGELFF,TGTGCCATCAGGAGGACTAGCGGGAGGGCCAGAGGGGAGCTGTTTTTT
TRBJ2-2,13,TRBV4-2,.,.,CASSPRLAGELFF,TGTGCCAGCAGCCCCCGACTAGCCGGGGAGCTGTTTTTT
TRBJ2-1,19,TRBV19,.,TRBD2,CASSIAPRLAGGGYNEQFF,TGTGCCAGTAGTATCGCCCCCCGACTAGCGGGAGGGGGGTACAATGAGCAGTTCTTC
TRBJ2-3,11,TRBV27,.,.,CASKGSDTQYF,TGTGCCAGCAAGGGGTCAGATACGCAGTATTTT
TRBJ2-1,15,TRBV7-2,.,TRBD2,CASSRTSGSYNEQFF,TGTGCCAGCAGCCGGACTAGCGGTTCCTACAATGAGCAGTTCTTC
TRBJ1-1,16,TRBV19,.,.,CASSGGDSGLNTEAFF,TGTGCCAGTAGTGGAGGCGACAGCGGACTGAACACTGAAGCTTTCTTT
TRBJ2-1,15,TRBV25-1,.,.,CASSDDRGRAHEQFF,TGTGCCAGCAGTGATGATCGGGGCAGGGCGCATGAGCAGTTCTTC
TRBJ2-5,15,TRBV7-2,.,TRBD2,CASSSGLGARETQYF,TGTGCCAGCAGCTCGGGACTAGGGGCGCGTGAGACCCAGTACTTC
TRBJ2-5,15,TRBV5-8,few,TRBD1,CASSLGRGRVETQYF,TGTGCCAGCAGCTTAGGCAGGGGGCGCGTAGAGACCCAGTACTTC
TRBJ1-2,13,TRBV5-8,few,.,CASSRNRDYGYTF,TGTGCCAGCAGCCGCAACAGGGACTATGGCTACACCTTC
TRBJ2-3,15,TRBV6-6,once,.,CASTERDTRTDTQYF,TGTGCCAGCACCGAGAGGGACACCCGCACGGATACGCAGTATTTT
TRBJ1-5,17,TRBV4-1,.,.,CASSQDRPLADNQPQHF,TGCGCCAGCAGCCAAGATAGGCCCCTTGCGGACAATCAGCCCCAGCATTTT
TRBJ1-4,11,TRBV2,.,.,CASRGNEKLFF,TGTGCCAGCAGGGGAAATGAAAAACTGTTTTTT
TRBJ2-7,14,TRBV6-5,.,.,CASSYSARKYEQYF,TGTGCCAGCAGTTACTCAGCCAGAAAATACGAGCAGTACTTC
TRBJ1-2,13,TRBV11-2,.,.,CASSTAGVYGYTF,TGTGCCAGCAGTACTGCAGGGGTCTATGGCTACACCTTC
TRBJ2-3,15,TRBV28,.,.,CASSLPLLGTDTQYF,TGTGCCAGCAGTTTACCGCTGCTTGGCACAGATACGCAGTATTTT
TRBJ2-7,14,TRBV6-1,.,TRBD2,CASSDSGSHIEQYF,TGTGCCAGCAGTGATAGCGGGAGTCACATCGAGCAGTACTTC
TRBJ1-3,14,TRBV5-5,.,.,CASSLGPSGNTIYF,TGTGCCAGCAGCTTGGGGCCCTCTGGAAACACCATATATTTT
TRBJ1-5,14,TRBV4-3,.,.,CASSQDLAGQPQHF,TGCGCCAGCAGCCAAGACCTGGCGGGTCAGCCCCAGCATTTT
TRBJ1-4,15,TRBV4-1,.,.,CASSPTRGVNEKLFF,TGCGCCAGCAGCCCGACCCGTGGAGTGAATGAAAAACTGTTTTTT
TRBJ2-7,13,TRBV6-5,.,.,CASRRLVPYEQYF,TGTGCCAGCCGTCGGCTAGTTCCCTACGAGCAGTACTTC
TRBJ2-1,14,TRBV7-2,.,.,CASSLAPGQNEQFF,TGTGCCAGCAGCTTAGCCCCGGGCCAGAATGAGCAGTTCTTC
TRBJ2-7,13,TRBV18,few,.,CASSRTGSYEQYF,TGTGCCAGCTCACGTACAGGGTCCTACGAGCAGTACTTC
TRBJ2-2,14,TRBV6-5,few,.,CASRPGGTVGELFF,TGTGCCAGCAGACCCGGGGGAACAGTCGGGGAGCTGTTTTTT
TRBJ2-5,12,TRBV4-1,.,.,CASSFTMETQYF,TGCGCCAGCAGTTTTACGATGGAGACCCAGTACTTC
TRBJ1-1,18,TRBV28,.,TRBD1,CASSTHRGALNGNTEAFF,TGTGCCAGCAGTACTCACAGGGGCGCCCTCAATGGGAACACTGAAGCTTTCTTT
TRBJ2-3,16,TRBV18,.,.,CASSPSVAGSTDTQYF,TGTGCCAGCTCACCATCAGTGGCGGGAAGCACAGATACGCAGTATTTT
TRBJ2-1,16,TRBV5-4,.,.,CASTPGGLSSYNEQFF,TGTGCCAGCACCCCCGGAGGACTGAGCTCCTACAATGAGCAGTTCTTC
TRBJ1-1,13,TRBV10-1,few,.,CASRESYDTEAFF,TGCGCCAGCAGGGAAAGTTATGACACTGAAGCTTTCTTT
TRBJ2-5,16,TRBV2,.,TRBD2,CASIQGIAGGKETQYF,TGTGCCAGCATCCAAGGGATAGCGGGGGGAAAAGAGACCCAGTACTTC
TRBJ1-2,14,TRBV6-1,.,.,CASRLDGGDYGYTF,TGTGCCAGCAGACTGGACGGTGGGGACTATGGCTACACCTTC
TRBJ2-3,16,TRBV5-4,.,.,CASSLTQRSSTDTQYF,TGTGCCAGCAGCTTGACTCAGAGGAGTAGCACAGATACGCAGTATTTT
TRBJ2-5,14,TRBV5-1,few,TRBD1,CASSLAGQGETQYF,TGCGCCAGCAGCTTGGCCGGACAGGGAGAGACCCAGTACTTC
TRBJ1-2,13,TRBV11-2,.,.,CASSRTFSYGYTF,TGTGCCAGCAGTCGGACATTCAGCTATGGCTACACCTTC
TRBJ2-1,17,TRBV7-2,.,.,CASSLGGGSGTYNEQFF,TGTGCCAGCAGCTTAGGGGGTGGTAGCGGAACCTACAATGAGCAGTTCTTC
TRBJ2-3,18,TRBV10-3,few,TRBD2,CAISEIRTGTSGTDTQYF,TGTGCCATCTCCGAAATCAGGACCGGGACTAGCGGCACAGATACGCAGTATTTT
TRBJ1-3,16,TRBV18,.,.,CASSREQGKAGNTIYF,TGTGCCAGCTCACGAGAACAGGGAAAGGCTGGAAACACCATATATTTT
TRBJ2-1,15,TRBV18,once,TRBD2,CASSPPAGGFFEQFF,TGTGCCAGCTCACCACCGGCGGGAGGCTTTTTTGAGCAGTTCTTC
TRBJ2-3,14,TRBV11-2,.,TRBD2,CASSTTSGKDTQYF,TGTGCCAGCAGCACGACTAGCGGGAAAGATACGCAGTATTTT
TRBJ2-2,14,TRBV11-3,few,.,CASSLDQGTGELFF,TGTGCCAGCAGCTTAGATCAAGGTACCGGGGAGCTGTTTTTT
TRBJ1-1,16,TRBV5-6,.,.,CASSLGLTGLNTEAFF,TGTGCCAGCAGCTTGGGTCTTACTGGTTTGAACACTGAAGCTTTCTTT
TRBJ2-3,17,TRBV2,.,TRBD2,CASSVTSGGAAGDTQYF,TGTGCCAGCAGTGTTACTAGCGGGGGGGCGGCGGGAGATACGCAGTATTTT
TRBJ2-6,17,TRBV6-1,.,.,CASSAEYRSSGANVLTF,TGTGCCAGCAGTGCCGAGTACAGATCCTCTGGGGCCAACGTCCTGACTTTC
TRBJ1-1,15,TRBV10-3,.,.,CAISEDGAGNTEAFF,TGTGCCATCAGTGAAGACGGGGCAGGGAACACTGAAGCTTTCTTT
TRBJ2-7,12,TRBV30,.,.,CAWSGRGYEQYF,TGTGCCTGGAGTGGAAGGGGCTACGAGCAGTACTTC
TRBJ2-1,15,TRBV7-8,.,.,CASSEGDVPYNEQFF,TGTGCCAGCAGCGAGGGGGACGTACCGTACAATGAGCAGTTCTTC
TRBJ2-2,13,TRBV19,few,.,CATNSMNTGELFF,TGTGCCACTAACTCTATGAACACCGGGGAGCTGTTTTTT
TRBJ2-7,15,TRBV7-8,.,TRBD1,CASSLARQGTYEQYF,TGTGCCAGCAGCTTGGCTCGACAGGGGACGTACGAGCAGTACTTC
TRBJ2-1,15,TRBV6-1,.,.,CASNQLDPPYNEQFF,TGTGCCAGCAACCAACTAGATCCCCCCTACAATGAGCAGTTCTTC
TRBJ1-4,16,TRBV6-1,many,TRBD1,CASSVISTGGSEKLFF,TGTGCCAGCAGTGTAATTTCGACAGGGGGTAGTGAAAAACTGTTTTTT
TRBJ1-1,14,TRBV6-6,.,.,CASSSAEVWAEAFF,TGTGCCAGCAGTTCTGCGGAAGTTTGGGCTGAAGCTTTCTTT
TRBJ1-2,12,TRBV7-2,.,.,CASSPPLGGYTF,TGTGCCAGCAGCCCCCCCCTGGGTGGCTACACCTTC
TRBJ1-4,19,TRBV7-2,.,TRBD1,CASSFSPGTGFATNEKLFF,TGTGCCAGCAGCTTCAGCCCCGGGACAGGGTTTGCAACTAATGAAAAACTGTTTTTT